This T cell receptor beta chain stems from a study of shared T cell receptors in the human thymus. Produced via immunoSEQ multiplex PCR; TCRdb's table is partial and in-frame only. The sample has hundreds of thousands of clones; around 78% are singletons. These records were also assigned to another study, of human thymus T cells. That paper states: Thymic tissue was derived from resections collected during corrective heart surgery.

The sequence came from a boy under three years old with a congenital heart defect. Material: thymocytes.

The CDR3 sequence: CASSLAGTGGLDEQYF. As DNA, the CDR3 is TGTGCCAGCAGCTTGGCTGGTACAGGGGGCCTGGACGAGCAGTACTTC. The rearrangement links TRBV5-6 to TRBJ2-7, with 9 bases lining up with TRBD1. Germline assignment: CDR1 SGHDT and CDR2 YYEEEE. V was clipped by 0 bases and J by 5 bases; unmatched bases: 9. This CDR3 is built from 16 residues.